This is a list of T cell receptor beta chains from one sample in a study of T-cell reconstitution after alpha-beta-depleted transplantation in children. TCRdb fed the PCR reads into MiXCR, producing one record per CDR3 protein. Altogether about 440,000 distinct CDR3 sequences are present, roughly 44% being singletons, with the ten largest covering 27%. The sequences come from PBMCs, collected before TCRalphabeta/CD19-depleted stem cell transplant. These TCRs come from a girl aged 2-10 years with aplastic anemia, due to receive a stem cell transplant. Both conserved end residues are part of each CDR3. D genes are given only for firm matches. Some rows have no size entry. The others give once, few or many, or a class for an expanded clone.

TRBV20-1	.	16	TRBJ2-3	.	TGCAGTGCTAGAGATGGTCGGGGGCCCAGCACAGATACGCAGTATTTT	CSARDGRGPSTDTQYF
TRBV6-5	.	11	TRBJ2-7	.	TGTGCCGTCCTGGGCGCCTACGAGCAGTACTTC	CAVLGAYEQYF
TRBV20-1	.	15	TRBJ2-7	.	TGCAGTGCTAGACCCATGGGTCTGGAGTCCTACGAGCAGTACTTC	CSARPMGLESYEQYF
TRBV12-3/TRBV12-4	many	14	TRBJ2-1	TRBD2	TGTGCCAGCAACCCGGGAGGCCCTTACAATGAGCAGTTCTTC	CASNPGGPYNEQFF
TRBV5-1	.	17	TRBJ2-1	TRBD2	TGCGCCAGCAGCTTGGTAGGGACTAGCAAGTCCTACAATGAGCAGTTCTTC	CASSLVGTSKSYNEQFF
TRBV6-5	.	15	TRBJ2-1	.	TGTGCCAGCAGTTACTCGTTCGGGAGCAACCATGAGCAGTTCTTC	CASSYSFGSNHEQFF
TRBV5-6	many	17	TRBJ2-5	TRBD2	TGTGCCAGCAGCTTGGCGGGTAGCGGGAGTGTGTTACAGACCCAGTACTTC	CASSLAGSGSVLQTQYF
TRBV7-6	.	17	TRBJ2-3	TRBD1	TGTGCCAGCAACCTGGGCGCCGACAGGGGGAATACAGATACGCAGTATTTT	CASNLGADRGNTDTQYF
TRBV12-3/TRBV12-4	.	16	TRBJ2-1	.	TGTGCCAGCAGTTTGGCTCCGGCCTGGGGGGACAATGAGCAGTTCTTC	CASSLAPAWGDNEQFF
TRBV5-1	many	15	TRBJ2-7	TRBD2	TGCGCCAGCAGCCCAACAGCGGGAGGGCATTACGAGCAGTACTTC	CASSPTAGGHYEQYF
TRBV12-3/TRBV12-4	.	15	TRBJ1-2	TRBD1	TGTGCCAGCAGTTTAGAAACAGGGGGTCACTATGGCTACACCTTC	CASSLETGGHYGYTF
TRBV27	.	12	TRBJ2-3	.	TGTGCCAGCAGTCCAAGGAGCGATACGCAGTATTTT	CASSPRSDTQYF